These 29 T cell receptor beta chains originate from one sample sequenced in a study of blood T cells in healthy people across ages (dated by TCRdb to the mid-2010s). Receptor amplification or capture employed 5' RACE. Data came from an Illumina HiSeq 2500. A second 7 to 11 cycle PCR used a sample-barcoded 5' primer and a J-beta primer mix. TCRdb reworked the public reads: Q25 trimming with fastp, MiXCR clone assembly, productive beta chains retained. Each CDR3 protein gets just one entry, which takes the most common genes and DNA from the rows behind it. This sample gives roughly 830,000 distinct CDR3 sequences in total; under 80% of them show up just once. Clones ranked in the top ten supply 25% to 30% of the sample. Specimen: blood. These receptors were taken from a man aged 30 to 45 in good health.

This clonotype was picked up a small number of times. The CDR3 nucleotides are TGCAGTGCTAGAGGACAGGGTGGGCACGAGCAGTACTTC. Translation gives CSARGQGGHEQYF. The chain uses TRBV20-1 and TRBJ2-7, with 7 bases identical to TRBD1. The germline gives CDR1 DFQATT, CDR2 SNEGSKA (reference sequence). This CDR3 is 13 amino acids long. J was trimmed by 5 bases and V by 1 base; bases with no gene match: 5.

This chain links TRBV5-1 with TRBJ2-3; D possibly corresponds to TRBD2 (5 bases). This CDR3 contains 14 residues. Germline V gives CDR1 SGHRS, CDR2 YFSETQ. Deletions cut 2 bases from V and 2 bases from J, with 9 bases between. The CDR3 is CASSLQRHTDTQYF. In nucleotides, the CDR3 is TGCGCCAGCAGCTTACAGCGGCACACAGATACGCAGTATTTT.

The chain combines TRBV7-9 with TRBJ2-3; the match to TRBD2 covers 10 bases. CDR3 length: 15 residues. The V gene's germline CDR1 is SEHNR and CDR2 FQNEAQ (reference sequence). Unmatched junction bases numbered 3, after V lost 2 bases and J lost 4 bases. CDR3 nucleotides: TGTGCCAGCAGCTTATATAGCGGGGGGTCAGATACGCAGTATTTT. Translated: CASSLYSGGSDTQYF. Full variable domain (outside the CDR3, taken from reference TRBV7-9 and TRBJ2-3): DTGVSQNPRHKITKRGQNVTFRCDPISEHNRLYWYRQTLGQGPEFLTYFQNEAQLEKSRLLSDRFSAERPKGSFSTLEIQRTEQGDSAMYLCASSLYSGGSDTQYFGPGTRLTVL.

The chain links TRBV10-3 to TRBJ2-5, with 9 bases lining up with TRBD2. The DNA end is more similar to TRBJ2-7, so the J call may be wrong. This CDR3 comprises 13 residues. Germline V lookup: CDR1 ENHRY, CDR2 SYGVKD. The DNA of the CDR3 is TGTGCCATCAGTACGGGACTAGCAGGCGAGCAGTACTTC. It is translated as CAISTGLAGEQYF.

V and J are TRBV20-1 and TRBJ2-1; D gene ambiguous. The CDR3 spans 11 residues. The germline V gene has CDR1 DFQATT and CDR2 SNEGSKA (reference sequence). V lost 5 bases to trimming and J lost 12 bases, with 14 bases between them. CDR3: CSASGSTGQFF. CDR3 sequence (DNA): TGCAGTGCTTCCGGGTCCACTGGGCAGTTCTTC.

This clonotype was detected only once. This chain uses TRBV2 with TRBJ1-5, with D unclear. The germline V and J ends were trimmed by 4 bases and 0 bases, with 7 bases remaining between them. The CDR3 spans 14 residues. Germline CDR1 SNHLY, CDR2 FYNNEI. For the CDR3, the DNA is TGTGCCAGCAGTGGTGGGGATAGCAATCAGCCCCAGCATTTT. Protein sequence: CASSGGDSNQPQHF.

The gene calls are TRBV29-1 and TRBJ2-3, with D possibly TRBD1 on 5 matching bases. V lost 8 bases and J lost 0, with 12 bases in between. Per germline, CDR1 SQVTM and CDR2 ANQGSEA. This CDR3 has 13 amino acids. The CDR3 sequence: CSSRQLSTDTQYF. The CDR3 DNA reads as TGCAGCTCTCGACAGCTGAGCACAGATACGCAGTATTTT.

The rearrangement joins TRBV15 to TRBJ2-5; 7 bases are a match to TRBD1. This CDR3 contains 14 residues. CDR1 is LNHNV, CDR2 YYDKDF, per germline (reference sequence). J lost 3 bases, V lost 3 bases, and 4 bases had no gene match. DNA for the CDR3: TGTGCCACCAGCAGGAAACAGGGGAAAGAGACCCAGTACTTC. It specifies CATSRKQGKETQYF.

This clonotype was observed a handful of times. The chain joins TRBV28 to TRBJ2-3, with D tentatively TRBD1 (5 bases). The CDR3 loop spans 16 amino acids. Germline lookup yields CDR1 MDHEN and CDR2 SYDVKM. V lost 7 bases, J lost 2 bases, and 19 bases lay in between. The DNA of the CDR3 is TGTGCCAGCATCTTCAGGGCCCGCAGCTACACAGATACGCAGTATTTT. Translated, it gives CASIFRARSYTDTQYF.

This clonotype has more than one count but fewer than ten. The chain recombines TRBV12-3 or TRBV12-4 with TRBJ1-2; TRBD1 might be the D (5 bases). V lost 7 bases and J 0 bases, leaving 12 bases between the germline ends. This CDR3 comprises 14 residues. The CDR3 nucleotides are TGTGCCAGCAACAATAGGGGAGCTAACTATGGCTACACCTTC. Amino acid sequence: CASNNRGANYGYTF.

The sample holds one count of this clonotype. The rearrangement joins TRBV2 to TRBJ2-5; the D is unclear. V lost 7 bases and J 2 bases, leaving 11 bases between the germline ends. CDR3 size: 13 residues. In germline, CDR1 is SNHLY, CDR2 FYNNEI. CDR3 sequence (DNA): TGTGCCAGCACCGAGACACGTCAAGAGACCCAGTACTTC. Translation: CASTETRQETQYF.

This clonotype has just a few counts. This sequence joins TRBV12-3 or TRBV12-4 and TRBJ2-3; D possibly uses TRBD1 or TRBD2 (5 bases each). The CDR3 has 12 amino acids. V lost 8 bases and J lost 3, with 9 bases in between. CDR3 sequence: CASRGRTDTQYF. CDR3 nucleotide sequence: TGTGCCAGCCGGGGACGGACAGATACGCAGTATTTT.

The rearrangement uses TRBV13 and TRBJ2-1; the D gene is possibly TRBD1 (6 bases). With 1 base removed from V and 10 bases from J, the gap between germline ends came to 14 bases. The CDR3 spans 14 residues. Germline values: CDR1 PRHDT, CDR2 FYEKMQ (reference sequence). The CDR3 loop is CASSLALQGYEQFF. CDR3 DNA sequence: TGTGCCAGCAGCTTAGCCCTACAGGGCTACGAGCAGTTCTTC.

J is TRBJ2-5 and V is TRBV28; D not resolved. CDR3 size: 15 residues. Germline V gene data show CDR1 as MDHEN and CDR2 as SYDVKM. Trimming removed 5 bases from V and 0 bases from J, with 13 bases in between. DNA of the CDR3: TGTGCCAGCAGTCCCCCTCAGAGGTACCAAGAGACCCAGTACTTC. As protein: CASSPPQRYQETQYF.

The rearrangement links TRBV15 to TRBJ1-1; 9 bases are a match to TRBD1. The length of the CDR3 is 15 residues. V dropped 1 base and J dropped 6; count of bases not matched to a gene: 6. Germline values: CDR1 LNHNV, CDR2 YYDKDF (reference sequence). The CDR3 DNA reads TGTGCCACCAGCAGAGGAACGGGACAGGGCGCTGAAGCTTTCTTT. The encoded protein is CATSRGTGQGAEAFF.

The chain has TRBV12-3 or TRBV12-4 and TRBJ2-3; 7 bases match TRBD1. This CDR3 is 14 amino acids long. The V and J ends lost 3 bases and 11 bases, in that order; junction bases with no gene match: 11. The CDR3 coding sequence is TGTGCCAGCAGTTTGACAGGGTGGACAGATGTGCAGTATTTT. Translated: CASSLTGWTDVQYF.

For this clonotype: Relative to the germline gene, one junction end is altered; a read error may explain this. V gene TRBV9 combines with J gene TRBJ1-6; D not resolved. CDR3 length equals 17 residues. Germline CDR1 SGDLS, CDR2 YYNGEE. CDR3 sequence reads: CASSVEGRMTYNSPPHF. The CDR3 DNA sequence: TGTGCCAGCAGCGTAGAGGGCAGGATGACCTATAATTCACCCCCCCACTTT.

The chain joins TRBV25-1 to TRBJ2-7; tentatively, D is TRBD1 (6 bases). The last part of the DNA fits TRBJ2-5 better; the J call may be wrong. The V gene's germline CDR1 is MGHDK and CDR2 SYGVNS. The CDR3 sequence is 16 residues long. CDR3 nucleotide sequence: TGTGCCAGCAGTGAAATTGGGTTGGGGACATTAGAGACCCAGTACTTC. This sequence encodes CASSEIGLGTLETQYF.

The V gene is TRBV7-2, the J gene TRBJ2-5; TRBD1 matches 8 bases. The J call is doubtful: the DNA matches TRBJ2-7 better. The CDR3 has 16 residues. Germline-derived CDR1 and CDR2 are SGHTA and FQGNSA. In nucleotides, the CDR3 is TGTGCCAGCAGCTTGGGTCAAGGACAGGGTATTGACGAGCAGTACTTC. Residues: CASSLGQGQGIDEQYF.

Only one count was recorded for this clonotype. The genes are TRBV12-3 or TRBV12-4 and TRBJ1-1; 7 bases align to TRBD1. After removal of 7 bases from V and 5 bases from J, the junction contained 10 bases not matched to a gene. The CDR3 is made up of 14 amino acids. In DNA, the CDR3 is TGTGCCAGCAACTTCCACAGGGGTGGAACTGAAGCTTTCTTT. Amino acids: CASNFHRGGTEAFF.

The CDR3 region is CASSRGQGGTYEQYF. The CDR3 nucleotides read TGTGCCAGCAGCAGAGGACAGGGAGGTACCTACGAGCAGTACTTC. The V and J genes are TRBV7-9 and TRBJ2-7, with 8 nucleotides matching TRBD1. CDR3 length: 15 amino acids. CDR1 SEHNR and CDR2 FQNEAQ come from the germline V gene (reference sequence). V was pared by 5 bases and J by 2 bases, with 8 bases of the junction left unmatched.

The chain uses TRBV5-1 and TRBJ2-1, with a weak D call TRBD1 (6 bases). The CDR3 length is 18 residues. Trimming took 3 bases from V and 1 from J, leaving 20 bases between them. The V gene's germline CDR1 is SGHRS and CDR2 YFSETQ. This CDR3 is CASSWGLLQGSSYNEQFF. Here the CDR3 DNA reads TGCGCCAGCAGCTGGGGGTTACTACAGGGATCTTCCTACAATGAGCAGTTCTTC.

V usage is TRBV7-2 and J usage is TRBJ1-2; the D gene is possibly TRBD1 (6 bases). This CDR3 has 12 residues. The germline V gene encodes CDR1 SGHTA and CDR2 FQGNSA. Trimming took 5 bases from V and 7 from J, leaving 11 bases between them. The CDR3 region has the DNA TGTGCCAGCAGCCCCACAGGGATTGGCTACACCTTC. Translation: CASSPTGIGYTF.

V is TRBV29-1 and J is TRBJ2-3; D could derive from TRBD1 or TRBD2 (6 bases each). The CDR3 extends over 14 amino acids. V lost 8 bases and J 2 bases, leaving 17 bases between the germline ends. The germline gives CDR1 SQVTM, CDR2 ANQGSEA. The CDR3 reads CSTNVGGHTDTQYF. The CDR3 region has the DNA TGCAGCACTAATGTCGGGGGACACACAGATACGCAGTATTTT.

This chain joins TRBV9 and TRBJ2-4; 8 bases line up with TRBD1. Germline V gene data show CDR1 as SGDLS and CDR2 as YYNGEE. With 0 bases clipped from V and 13 bases from J, the junction kept 15 bases outside the gene matches. The CDR3 is made up of 16 amino acids. The CDR3 loop reads CASSVGGDRRYNEQYF. CDR3 bases: TGTGCCAGCAGCGTAGGGGGGGACAGGCGATACAATGAGCAGTACTTC.

The genes are TRBV5-1 and TRBJ1-2, with 10 bases aligning to TRBD1. Losses at the gene ends were 3 bases for V and 7 bases for J; bases not matched to a gene: 15. This CDR3 has 17 amino acids. The germline V gene encodes CDR1 SGHRS and CDR2 YFSETQ. In DNA form, the CDR3 reads TGCGCCAGCAGCTCTCCGGACAGGGGGTTGGCGTCGGTTGGCTACACCTTC. It encodes CASSSPDRGLASVGYTF.

This chain links TRBV29-1 with TRBJ2-7; either TRBD1 or TRBD2 may supply D (5 bases each). The J call may be incorrect, as the DNA end agrees better with TRBJ2-5. The CDR3 runs 13 residues. CDR1 SQVTM and CDR2 ANQGSEA come from the germline V gene. CDR3 residues: CSGVGAGGETQYF. The CDR3 nucleotides are TGCAGTGGGGTCGGGGCAGGAGGAGAGACCCAGTACTTC.

The rearrangement links TRBV27 to TRBJ2-1; D is perhaps TRBD1 (5 bases). Germline V CDR1 and CDR2: MNHEY, SMNVEV (reference sequence). This CDR3 spans 14 amino acids. V lost 5 bases to trimming and J lost 4 bases, with 12 bases between them. For the CDR3, the DNA is TGTGCCAGCAGTATCTCCGACAGATACAATGAGCAGTTCTTC. It codes for CASSISDRYNEQFF.

The chain employs TRBV11-2 and TRBJ2-1, with TRBD1 matching 7 bases. Unmatched junction bases numbered 5, after V lost 5 bases and J lost 4 bases. Germline lookup yields CDR1 SGHAT and CDR2 FQNNGV. This CDR3 has 14 residues. CDR3 DNA: TGTGCCAGCAGCGGGGACAGAAATTACAATGAGCAGTTCTTC. Its translation is CASSGDRNYNEQFF. Complete variable domain (other parts from reference TRBV11-2 and TRBJ2-1): EAGVAQSPRYKIIEKRQSVAFWCNPISGHATLYWYQQILGQGPKLLIQFQNNGVVDDSQLPKDRFSAERLKGVDSTLKIQPAKLEDSAVYLCASSGDRNYNEQFFGPGTRLTVL.